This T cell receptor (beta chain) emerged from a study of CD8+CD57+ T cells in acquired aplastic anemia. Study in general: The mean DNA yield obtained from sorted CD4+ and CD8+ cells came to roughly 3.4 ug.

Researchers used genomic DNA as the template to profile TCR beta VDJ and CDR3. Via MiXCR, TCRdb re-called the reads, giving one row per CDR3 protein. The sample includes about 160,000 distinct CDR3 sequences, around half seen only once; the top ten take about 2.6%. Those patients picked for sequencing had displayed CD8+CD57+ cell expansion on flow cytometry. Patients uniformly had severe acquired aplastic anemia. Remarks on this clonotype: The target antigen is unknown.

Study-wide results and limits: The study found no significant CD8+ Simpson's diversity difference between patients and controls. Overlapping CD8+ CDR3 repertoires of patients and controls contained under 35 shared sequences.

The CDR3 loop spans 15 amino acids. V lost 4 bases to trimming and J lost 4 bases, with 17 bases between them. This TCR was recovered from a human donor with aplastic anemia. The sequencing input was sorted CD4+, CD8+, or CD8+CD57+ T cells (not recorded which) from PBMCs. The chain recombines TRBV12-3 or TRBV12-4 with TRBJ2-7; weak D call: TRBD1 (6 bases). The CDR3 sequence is CASSSDSKKKYEQYF. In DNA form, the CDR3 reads TGTGCCAGCAGTTCGGACAGCAAAAAAAAATACGAGCAGTACTTC.